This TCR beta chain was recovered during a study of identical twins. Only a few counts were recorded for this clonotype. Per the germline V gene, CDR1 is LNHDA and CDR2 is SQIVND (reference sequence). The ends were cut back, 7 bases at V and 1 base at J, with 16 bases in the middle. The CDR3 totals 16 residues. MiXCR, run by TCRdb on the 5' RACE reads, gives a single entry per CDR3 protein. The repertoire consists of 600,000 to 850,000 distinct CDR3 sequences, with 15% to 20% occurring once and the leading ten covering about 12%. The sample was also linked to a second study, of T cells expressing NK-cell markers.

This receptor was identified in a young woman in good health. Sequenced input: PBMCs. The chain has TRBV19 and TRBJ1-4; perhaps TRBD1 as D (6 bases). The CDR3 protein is CASISRGGLTNEKLFF. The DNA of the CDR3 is TGTGCCAGTATCTCCCGCGGGGGGCTAACTAATGAAAAACTGTTTTTT.